The rows below give T cell receptor beta chains drawn from one sample of a study of cytomegalovirus exposure and HLA in healthy donors. Only in-frame clones appear in the TCRdb table, and some are missing; sequencing was by immunoSEQ multiplex PCR. The sample lists 100,000 or so clones; 65% to 75% were seen once. The specimen sequenced was PBMCs. These receptors came from a woman aged 35 to 49 in good health and CMV-seronegative. Each CDR3 is given with its conserved first and last residue. The D gene is left open where the match is weak. The size entry is marked missing in some rows and otherwise reads once, few, many or a size class.

D gene,V gene,J gene,clone size,CDR3 protein,CDR3 DNA
-,TRBV7-8,TRBJ1-5,few,CASSLGGQGINQPQHF,TGTGCCAGCAGCTTAGGAGGCCAGGGAATCAATCAGCCCCAGCATTTT
TRBD1,TRBV19,TRBJ2-5,-,CASSIPGQGEETQYF,TGTGCCAGTAGTATACCTGGGCAGGGGGAAGAGACCCAGTACTTC
-,TRBV5-1,TRBJ2-3,-,CASHLEADTQYF,TGCGCCAGTCACCTGGAGGCAGATACGCAGTATTTT
TRBD2,TRBV30,TRBJ2-7,-,CAWRSGGSYEQYF,TGTGCCTGGAGGTCGGGGGGCTCCTACGAGCAGTACTTC
-,TRBV7-9,TRBJ1-4,once,CASSSGATNEKLFF,TGTGCCAGCAGCTCAGGCGCAACTAATGAAAAACTGTTTTTT
-,TRBV28,TRBJ2-1,few,CASSFHRANEQFF,TGTGCCAGCAGTTTCCACAGGGCCAATGAGCAGTTCTTC
-,TRBV6-4,TRBJ2-3,few,CASRKEVQDTQYF,TGTGCCAGCAGGAAAGAGGTACAAGATACGCAGTATTTT
TRBD2,TRBV6-5,TRBJ2-2,-,CASSYYAGGYTGELFF,TGTGCCAGCAGTTACTATGCGGGAGGGTACACCGGGGAGCTGTTTTTT
TRBD2,TRBV25-1,TRBJ2-7,-,CASSAGRGYEQYF,TGTGCCAGCAGTGCCGGGAGGGGCTACGAGCAGTACTTC
-,TRBV27,TRBJ1-1,-,CASGAQNTEAFF,TGTGCCAGCGGAGCACAAAACACTGAAGCTTTCTTT
-,TRBV1,TRBJ2-7,-,CTSSRGCEQYF,TGCACCAGCAGCCGAGGTTGCGAGCAGTACTTC
-,TRBV21-1,TRBJ2-1,once,CAKSGTGGKNEQFF,TGTGCCAAATCCGGGACAGGGGGCAAGAATGAGCAGTTCTTC
TRBD2,TRBV7-3,TRBJ2-3,few,CASSLTGTSGTGDTQYF,TGTGCCAGCAGCTTAACGGGGACTAGCGGGACGGGAGATACGCAGTATTTT
TRBD2,TRBV7-9,TRBJ2-5,-,CASSPPGLAGLGGAETQYF,TGTGCCAGCAGCCCACCGGGACTAGCGGGTCTAGGAGGGGCGGAGACCCAGTACTTC